Listed below are T cell receptor beta chains from one sample, sequenced in a study of immune evolution from preneoplasia to lung adenocarcinoma. Only in-frame clones appear in the TCRdb table, and some are missing; sequencing was by immunoSEQ multiplex PCR. The table has 2,500 to 3,000 clones, around four fifths seen once. Sequenced: FFPE adjacent normal lung tissue. The origin of the receptors is a person aged 65-85 years with lung adenocarcinoma. Each CDR3 is given with its conserved first and last residue. The D gene is left open where the match is weak. Clone size is given for some rows only: seen once, a few or many times, or a class if the clone is expanded.

V: TRBV4-1
J: TRBJ2-1
size: -
D: -
CDR3: CASSQDSPRHLNEQFF
DNA: TGCGCCAGCAGCCAAGATAGCCCCCGGCACCTCAATGAGCAGTTCTTC

V: TRBV27
J: TRBJ1-1
size: -
D: -
CDR3: CASTGGSARAEAFF
DNA: TGTGCCAGCACAGGAGGGAGCGCCCGTGCTGAAGCTTTCTTT

V: TRBV7-2
J: TRBJ2-4
size: -
D: -
CDR3: CASSQGLAKNIQYF
DNA: TGTGCCAGCAGCCAGGGACTAGCCAAAAACATTCAGTACTTC

V: TRBV30
J: TRBJ1-6
size: -
D: TRBD1
CDR3: CAWSVRDRETSPLHF
DNA: TGTGCCTGGAGTGTGAGGGACAGGGAGACTTCACCCCTCCACTTT

V: TRBV18
J: TRBJ2-1
size: few
D: TRBD2
CDR3: CASSPRPGTSGYNEQFF
DNA: TGTGCCAGCTCACCTAGACCCGGGACTAGCGGGTATAATGAGCAGTTCTTC

V: TRBV10-1
J: TRBJ1-1
size: -
D: -
CDR3: CASSESGGTEAFF
DNA: TGCGCCAGCAGTGAGTCAGGGGGCACTGAAGCTTTCTTT

V: TRBV28
J: TRBJ2-5
size: once
D: -
CDR3: CASSLAGTQETQYF
DNA: TGTGCCAGCAGTTTAGCGGGGACCCAAGAGACCCAGTACTTC

V: TRBV7-9
J: TRBJ2-3
size: -
D: TRBD1
CDR3: CASRPGQTSDTQYF
DNA: TGTGCCAGCAGACCGGGACAGACGTCAGATACGCAGTATTTT

V: TRBV28
J: TRBJ2-7
size: -
D: -
CDR3: CASTTGAIYEQYF
DNA: TGTGCCAGCACCACTGGGGCTATCTACGAGCAGTACTTC

V: TRBV5-6
J: TRBJ2-5
size: -
D: -
CDR3: CASRLRETQYF
DNA: TGTGCCAGCAGACTAAGAGAGACCCAGTACTTC

V: TRBV6-5
J: TRBJ2-1
size: -
D: TRBD1
CDR3: CASSLTGTAYNEQFF
DNA: TGTGCCAGCAGTTTGACCGGGACAGCTTACAATGAGCAGTTCTTC

V: TRBV4-1
J: TRBJ2-7
size: -
D: -
CDR3: CASSQSGSSYEQYF
DNA: TGCGCCAGCAGCCAAAGCGGATCCTCCTACGAGCAGTACTTC

V: TRBV5-1
J: TRBJ1-2
size: -
D: -
CDR3: CASSLAEGDGYTF
DNA: TGCGCCAGCAGCTTGGCCGAAGGGGATGGCTACACCTTC

V: TRBV5-5
J: TRBJ2-3
size: -
D: TRBD1
CDR3: CASSFTGADTQYF
DNA: TGTGCCAGCAGCTTTACAGGGGCAGATACGCAGTATTTT

V: TRBV9
J: TRBJ2-3
size: -
D: -
CDR3: CASSVGWPSTDTQYF
DNA: TGTGCCAGCAGCGTAGGTTGGCCTAGCACAGATACGCAGTATTTT

V: TRBV7-2
J: TRBJ2-2
size: -
D: TRBD2
CDR3: CASSLGGSSGELFF
DNA: TGTGCCAGCAGCCTAGGCGGGAGCTCCGGGGAGCTGTTTTTT

V: TRBV2
J: TRBJ2-7
size: once
D: TRBD2
CDR3: CASRPPGTSGRGEEQYF
DNA: TGTGCCAGCAGGCCCCCCGGGACTAGCGGGAGAGGGGAGGAGCAGTACTTC

V: TRBV6-6
J: TRBJ2-1
size: -
D: -
CDR3: CASHRDLGDHEQFF
DNA: TGTGCCAGCCACCGGGACTTAGGGGACCATGAGCAGTTCTTC

V: TRBV5-6
J: TRBJ1-5
size: -
D: -
CDR3: CASSLYDTVNQPQHF
DNA: TGTGCCAGCAGCTTGTACGATACTGTAAATCAGCCCCAGCATTTT

V: TRBV6-6
J: TRBJ2-2
size: once
D: TRBD1
CDR3: CASSYSQGTNTGELFF
DNA: TGTGCCAGCAGTTACTCACAGGGGACGAACACCGGGGAGCTGTTTTTT

V: TRBV19
J: TRBJ2-2
size: -
D: -
CDR3: CASSIKIGPGELFF
DNA: TGTGCCAGTAGTATTAAGATTGGGCCCGGGGAGCTGTTTTTT

V: TRBV28
J: TRBJ2-1
size: -
D: -
CDR3: CASSATGSGYNEQFF
DNA: TGTGCCAGCAGCGCCACAGGATCCGGGTACAATGAGCAGTTCTTC

V: TRBV1
J: TRBJ2-5
size: -
D: -
CDR3: CTSSHCSSIQETQYF
DNA: TGCACCAGCAGCCACTGTTCTAGTATCCAAGAGACCCAGTACTTC

V: TRBV5-5
J: TRBJ2-5
size: -
D: -
CDR3: CASSLEGSVGRYQETQYF
DNA: TGTGCCAGCAGCTTGGAGGGATCCGTGGGCAGGTACCAAGAGACCCAGTACTTC

V: TRBV28
J: TRBJ1-5
size: -
D: -
CDR3: CASSFRDRNQPQHF
DNA: TGTGCCAGCAGTTTCCGGGATCGCAATCAGCCCCAGCATTTT

V: TRBV6-1
J: TRBJ2-7
size: -
D: -
CDR3: CASSEGDLGSYEQYF
DNA: TGTGCCAGCAGTGAAGGAGACCTGGGGTCCTACGAGCAGTACTTC

V: TRBV30
J: TRBJ1-1
size: -
D: -
CDR3: CAWEQGGTEAFF
DNA: TGTGCCTGGGAGCAGGGTGGCACTGAAGCTTTCTTT